One and the same sample provided the 13 T cell receptor beta chains below, sequenced in a study of graft-versus-host responses after intestinal transplantation. Using immunoSEQ multiplex PCR, the repertoire was profiled, and TCRdb retains in-frame clones only, with some absent. The table includes about 86,000 clones, roughly 80% detected once. Antigens of these TCRs are unknown. Source: unstimulated CD8+ T cells sorted from spleen or lymph node cells, taken before intestinal transplant. These receptors all stem from a human donor who received an intestinal transplant.

The chain recombines TRBV2 with TRBJ2-6, with 8 bases matching TRBD2. This CDR3 region has 18 residues. Trimming took 1 base from V and 0 from J; bases not matched to a gene: 5. Germline CDR1 and CDR2: SNHLY and FYNNEI. Written as DNA, the CDR3 is TGTGCCAGCAGTGAAGAGTTAGCGGGATACTCTGGGGCCAACGTCCTGACTTTC. It is translated as CASSEELAGYSGANVLTF.

This sequence joins TRBV7-9 and TRBJ1-1; D might be TRBD1 (6 bases). Germline V CDR1 and CDR2: SEHNR, FQNEAQ (reference sequence). The CDR3 contains 12 residues. V lost 8 bases and J lost 4, with 11 bases in between. The CDR3 nucleotides are TGTGCCAGCCTCGAAGGGGGCACTGAAGCTTTCTTT. Protein product: CASLEGGTEAFF.

The rearrangement uses TRBV2 and TRBJ2-7; 9 bases line up with TRBD2. CDR3 length: 15 amino acids. V shed 1 base, J shed 4 bases, and the junction held 5 bases outside the gene matches. CDR1 is SNHLY and CDR2 is FYNNEI in the germline V gene. CDR3: CASSEGSGGVYEQYF. CDR3 bases: TGTGCCAGCAGTGAAGGTAGCGGGGGAGTATACGAGCAGTACTTC.

The V gene is TRBV4-1, the J gene TRBJ1-6, with a weak D call TRBD1 (5 bases). Trimming pared 4 bases from V and 7 bases from J, leaving 17 bases between. Germline CDR1 is MGHRA and CDR2 is YSYEKL. The CDR3 loop spans 16 amino acids. This CDR3 is CASSRQIGAQNSPLHF. The DNA of the CDR3 is TGCGCCAGCAGCCGACAAATTGGGGCTCAGAATTCACCCCTCCACTTT.

The rearrangement joins TRBV7-4 to TRBJ1-1, with 7 bases that match TRBD1. Unmatched junction bases numbered 5, after V lost 8 bases and J lost 2 bases. This CDR3 is 13 amino acids long. Germline-derived CDR1 and CDR2 are SGHVT and SQSDAQ. In nucleotides, the CDR3 is TGTGCCAGCCTTCGACAGGGAAACACTGAAGCTTTCTTT. Amino acid sequence: CASLRQGNTEAFF.

The gene calls are TRBV7-2 and TRBJ1-2; TRBD1 aligns across 8 bases. V lost 4 bases and J lost 4; bases outside the gene matches: 2. The CDR3 runs 13 residues. Germline loops: CDR1 SGHTA, CDR2 FQGNSA. The chain's CDR3 is CASSSTGVYGYTF. The CDR3 bases are TGTGCCAGCAGCTCGACAGGGGTCTATGGCTACACCTTC. Using reference TRBV7-2 and TRBJ1-2 for the parts outside the CDR3, the full variable domain is GAGVSQSPSNKVTEKGKDVELRCDPISGHTALYWYRQSLGQGLEFLIYFQGNSAPDKSGLPSDRFSAERTGGSVSTLTIQRTQQEDSAVYLCASSSTGVYGYTFGSGTRLTVV.

The chain has TRBV7-9 and TRBJ2-7; TRBD2 is a possible D gene (5 bases). Germline V gene sequence: CDR1 SEHNR, CDR2 FQNEAQ (reference sequence). The V end was cut by 3 bases, the J end by 3 bases, with 15 bases between. The CDR3 spans 15 residues. CDR3 region: CASSFPEEGHYEQYF. CDR3 DNA sequence: TGTGCCAGCAGCTTCCCGGAGGAAGGCCACTACGAGCAGTACTTC. Full variable domain (missing parts from reference TRBV7-9 and TRBJ2-7): DTGVSQNPRHKITKRGQNVTFRCDPISEHNRLYWYRQTLGQGPEFLTYFQNEAQLEKSRLLSDRFSAERPKGSFSTLEIQRTEQGDSAMYLCASSFPEEGHYEQYFGPGTRLTVT.

The chain employs TRBV27 and TRBJ2-5; D is possibly TRBD1 (6 bases). The germline V gene has CDR1 MNHEY and CDR2 SMNVEV (reference sequence). CDR3 length equals 14 residues. V dropped 3 bases and J dropped 2 bases, with 10 bases sitting between them. CDR3 sequence: CASSLGHLQETQYF. The CDR3 DNA is TGTGCCAGCAGTTTGGGACACCTTCAAGAGACCCAGTACTTC.

The chain carries TRBV5-6 and TRBJ1-6; the D is unclear. This CDR3 has 16 amino acids. V was shortened by 4 bases and J by 4 bases, with 15 bases between the two germline ends. Germline V gives CDR1 SGHDT, CDR2 YYEEEE. The CDR3 DNA is TGTGCCAGCAGCCTAGACGACGGGGTATATAATTCACCCCTCCACTTT. Translation gives CASSLDDGVYNSPLHF.

This chain links TRBV27 with TRBJ1-1, with D unclear. In germline, CDR1 is MNHEY, CDR2 SMNVEV (reference sequence). Trimming took off 2 bases at V and 2 bases at J, with 9 bases between the two ends. There are 14 residues in the CDR3. The DNA for the CDR3 is TGTGCCAGCAGTTTAGTGGAGGGTAACACTGAAGCTTTCTTT. This gives the protein CASSLVEGNTEAFF.

This chain connects TRBV7-9 to TRBJ1-5; D perhaps matches TRBD1 (5 bases). The V and J ends lost 1 base and 7 bases respectively, with 14 bases between them. In germline, CDR1 is SEHNR, CDR2 FQNEAQ (reference sequence). The CDR3 covers 15 residues. The CDR3 protein is CASSLGPGSGQPQHF. CDR3 nucleotide sequence: TGTGCCAGCAGCTTAGGGCCAGGCTCAGGGCAGCCCCAGCATTTT.

V gene TRBV5-1 combines with J gene TRBJ2-1; 11 nucleotides line up with TRBD2. This CDR3 contains 16 residues. Per germline, CDR1 SGHRS and CDR2 YFSETQ. Germline trimming cut 0 bases from V and 7 bases from J; bases unmatched to any gene: 6. CDR3 in amino acids: CASSLDSGGAGNEQFF. CDR3 DNA sequence: TGCGCCAGCAGCTTGGATAGCGGGGGGGCCGGTAATGAGCAGTTCTTC. Drawing the rest from reference TRBV5-1 and TRBJ2-1, the complete variable domain is KAGVTQTPRYLIKTRGQQVTLSCSPISGHRSVSWYQQTPGQGLQFLFEYFSETQRNKGNFPGRFSGRQFSNSRSEMNVSTLELGDSALYLCASSLDSGGAGNEQFFGPGTRLTVL.

The chain joins TRBV6-5 to TRBJ2-1, with D perhaps TRBD1 (6 bases). Germline V gene lookup returns CDR1 MNHEY and CDR2 SVGAGI. The germline V and J ends were trimmed by 6 bases and 7 bases, with 10 bases remaining between them. CDR3 size: 12 residues. The CDR3 coding sequence is TGTGCCAGCAGCCAGGGGCAGAATGAGCAGTTCTTC. Protein product: CASSQGQNEQFF.